These 18 T cell receptor beta chains were sequenced from one sample in a study of CD8+ T cells in alopecia areata. Extraction and reverse transcription of RNA yielded cDNA as the sequencing template. Repertoires were generated with immunoSEQ multiplex PCR, while TCRdb's copy carries only in-frame clones and drops some. This sample has about 200,000 clones, with around three fifths found just once. Sequencing was carried out using CD8+ T cells sorted from blood. All receptors come from a human donor in good health.

The gene calls are TRBV10-3 and TRBJ2-3; 7 nucleotides line up with TRBD2. J gave up 0 bases and V 0 bases, and 3 bases lay outside the gene matches. Germline assignment: CDR1 ENHRY and CDR2 SYGVKD. CDR3 length equals 16 residues. The CDR3 DNA reads as TGTGCCATCAGTGAGTCGAGCGGGGCAAGCACAGATACGCAGTATTTT. Translating it yields CAISESSGASTDTQYF.

V gene TRBV21-1 combines with J gene TRBJ2-1; the DNA was not used to check the table's D call, TRBD1. TRBV21-1 is a recognized pseudogene. There are 15 residues in the CDR3. CDR3 DNA: TGTGCCAGCAGCAAAGAGGGGCTCGAGTACAATGAGCAGTTCTTC. The encoded protein is CASSKEGLEYNEQFF.

In this sample, this clone turned up a few times. The J gene is TRBJ2-2, the V gene TRBV7-2; D is uncertain. CDR3 length: 14 amino acids. Trimming shortened V by 1 base and J by 1 base, and 4 bases separated the two germline ends. Germline V CDR1 and CDR2: SGHTA, FQGNSA. CDR3 sequence: CASSLGRNTGELFF. The CDR3 DNA reads TGTGCCAGCAGCTTAGGTCGGAACACCGGGGAGCTGTTTTTT.

The chain has TRBV13 and TRBJ1-1; D unresolved. Per germline, CDR1 PRHDT and CDR2 FYEKMQ (reference sequence). Trimming cost V 5 bases and J 5 bases, with 12 bases left between them. CDR3 length: 13 residues. The CDR3 region is CASSPVGRTEAFF. CDR3 coding DNA: TGTGCCAGCAGCCCAGTAGGGAGGACTGAAGCTTTCTTT.

The chain employs TRBV4-1 and TRBJ1-5; 8 bases line up with TRBD1. The V segment lost 4 bases and the J segment 6 bases; nucleotides outside the gene matches: 5. The CDR3 length is 14 residues. Looked up from germline, CDR1 is MGHRA and CDR2 is YSYEKL. In DNA, the CDR3 is TGCGCCAGCAGCCTATCAGGGGGCGGTCAGCCCCAGCATTTT. It specifies CASSLSGGGQPQHF.

The genes are TRBV19 and TRBJ2-5; D tentatively reads TRBD1 or TRBD2 (5 bases each). The germline V gene has CDR1 LNHDA and CDR2 SQIVND (reference sequence). The length of the CDR3 is 15 residues. The V end lost 6 bases, the J end lost 5 bases, and 19 bases lay between the germline ends. CDR3 sequence reads: CASSSRDPQWETQYF. As DNA, the CDR3 is TGTGCCAGTAGCTCACGGGACCCCCAATGGGAGACCCAGTACTTC.

This clone was observed a handful of times. The V and J genes are TRBV11-2 and TRBJ2-1; 7 bases map to TRBD2. The CDR3 is 15 residues long. Looked up from germline, CDR1 is SGHAT and CDR2 is FQNNGV. The V segment lost 3 bases and the J segment 4 bases; nucleotides outside the gene matches: 6. The CDR3 region is CASSLYQGLYNEQFF. The CDR3 region has the DNA TGTGCCAGCAGCTTGTACCAGGGACTATACAATGAGCAGTTCTTC. The variable domain in full, with the rest retrieved from reference TRBV11-2 and TRBJ2-1, is EAGVAQSPRYKIIEKRQSVAFWCNPISGHATLYWYQQILGQGPKLLIQFQNNGVVDDSQLPKDRFSAERLKGVDSTLKIQPAKLEDSAVYLCASSLYQGLYNEQFFGPGTRLTVL.

This clone was found many times. The chain couples TRBV2 to TRBJ2-2; TRBD2 matches 8 bases. Germline V gene sequence: CDR1 SNHLY, CDR2 FYNNEI. Trimming cost V 6 bases and J 5 bases; bases outside gene matches: 8. The CDR3 length is 15 residues. The CDR3 here is CASSFPGLVTGELFF. DNA for the CDR3: TGTGCCAGCAGCTTCCCGGGACTAGTGACCGGGGAGCTGTTTTTT.

The gene calls are TRBV27 and TRBJ2-3; 9 bases fit TRBD1. Trimming removed 11 bases from V and 4 bases from J; junction bases left unmatched: 4. The CDR3 spans 12 residues. Germline V lookup: CDR1 MNHEY, CDR2 SMNVEV (reference sequence). In DNA form, the CDR3 reads TGTGCCGCGGGACAGGGCCCAGATACGCAGTATTTT. Its protein product is CAAGQGPDTQYF.

The chain joins TRBV4-1 to TRBJ1-1; D gene unclear. This CDR3 contains 14 residues. CDR1 and CDR2 (germline): MGHRA, YSYEKL. V was trimmed by 5 bases and J by 5 bases, leaving 15 bases between them. This CDR3 reads CASSSPLLETEAFF. As DNA, the CDR3 is TGCGCCAGCAGCTCCCCTCTTCTTGAGACTGAAGCTTTCTTT.

The chain has TRBV9 and TRBJ1-1, with no clear D. The CDR3 runs to 13 residues. The V end was cut by 3 bases, the J end by 6 bases, with 12 bases between. Germline V gives CDR1 SGDLS, CDR2 YYNGEE. Here the CDR3 DNA reads TGTGCCAGCAGCGGTAATCCGATCCCTGAAGCTTTCTTT. Translating it yields CASSGNPIPEAFF.

The chain recombines TRBV5-6 with TRBJ1-1; no firm D call. The germline CDR1 and CDR2 sequences are SGHDT and YYEEEE. V gave up 0 bases and J gave up 7 bases, with 7 bases separating them. The CDR3 is 12 residues long. CDR3 sequence: CASSLELGEAFF. CDR3 sequence (DNA): TGTGCCAGCAGCTTGGAGCTGGGTGAAGCTTTCTTT. Complete variable domain (other parts from reference TRBV5-6 and TRBJ1-1): DAGVTQSPTHLIKTRGQQVTLRCSPKSGHDTVSWYQQALGQGPQFIFQYYEEEERQRGNFPDRFSGHQFPNYSSELNVNALLLGDSALYLCASSLELGEAFFGQGTRLTVV.

V is TRBV29-1 and J is TRBJ2-5; D possibly corresponds to TRBD2 (7 bases). In germline, CDR1 is SQVTM, CDR2 ANQGSEA. This CDR3 contains 14 residues. Trimming stripped 4 bases from V and 0 bases from J, with 12 bases between. In DNA form, the CDR3 reads TGCAGCGTTGTGGGGGGGGCGAACCAAGAGACCCAGTACTTC. Protein sequence: CSVVGGANQETQYF.

The chain has TRBV19 and TRBJ1-2; 10 bases are a match to TRBD1. CDR1 and CDR2 from the germline V gene are LNHDA and SQIVND (reference sequence). This CDR3 spans 16 amino acids. After removal of 5 bases from V and 4 bases from J, the junction contained 10 bases not matched to a gene. This CDR3 reads CASSYPTGGWSYGYTF. The CDR3 DNA follows: TGTGCCAGTAGTTACCCGACAGGGGGCTGGAGCTATGGCTACACCTTC.

The chain has TRBV5-6 and TRBJ1-6; D remains unclear. The CDR3 runs 12 residues. Per the germline V gene, CDR1 is SGHDT and CDR2 is YYEEEE. The germline V and J ends were trimmed by 4 bases and 13 bases, with 12 bases remaining between them. This CDR3 reads CASSPTLGPLHF. The CDR3 DNA reads TGTGCCAGCAGCCCGACCCTGGGGCCCCTCCACTTT.

The chain combines TRBV29-1 with TRBJ2-1; 12 positions match TRBD2. CDR1 and CDR2 (germline): SQVTM, ANQGSEA. V dropped 5 bases and J dropped 8; count of bases not matched to a gene: 7. The CDR3 runs to 14 residues. This CDR3 reads CSVSGLAGRHEQFF. The CDR3, as DNA: TGCAGCGTTTCAGGACTAGCGGGGCGTCATGAGCAGTTCTTC.

This chain connects TRBV9 to TRBJ2-1, with 8 bases lining up with TRBD2. V was pared by 3 bases and J by 2 bases, with 7 bases of the junction left unmatched. This CDR3 comprises 16 residues. Germline lookup yields CDR1 SGDLS and CDR2 YYNGEE. CDR3 bases: TGTGCCAGCAGCGCCCGACCGGGGGGGGCCTACAATGAGCAGTTCTTC. Encoded protein: CASSARPGGAYNEQFF.

CDR3 bases: TGCAGCGTTGAAACAGGGGGCTTCTATGGCTACACCTTC. Amino acid sequence: CSVETGGFYGYTF. This chain connects TRBV29-1 to TRBJ1-2; 9 bases fit TRBD1. Germline assignment: CDR1 SQVTM and CDR2 ANQGSEA. This CDR3 is 13 amino acids long. The V segment lost 2 bases and the J segment 4 bases; nucleotides outside the gene matches: 2.